The next 5 T cell receptor beta chains were all read from a single sample in a study of T cell responses to AZD1222 COVID-19 vaccine. Clones were sequenced by immunoSEQ multiplex PCR, and TCRdb holds only the in-frame ones, with some missing. The table includes 250,000 to 300,000 clones, approximately 94% detected once. The material was peripheral blood, obtained 28 days after the second AZD1222 dose. These receptor sequences come from an adult who received the AZD1222 COVID-19 vaccine.

The chain uses TRBV7-2 and TRBJ2-1; maybe TRBD2 (5 bases). Between the trimmed V and J ends, which lost 6 bases and 5 bases, there was a span of 11 bases. The CDR3 is 13 residues long. CDR1 and CDR2 (germline): SGHTA, FQGNSA. The CDR3 reads CASRFGLNNEQFF. For the CDR3, the DNA is TGTGCCAGCAGATTTGGACTCAACAATGAGCAGTTCTTC.

The gene calls are TRBV11-1 and TRBJ2-7; no clear D. CDR1 and CDR2 (germline): SGHAT, FQDESV (reference sequence). The CDR3 consists of 13 residues. Between the trimmed V and J ends, which lost 4 bases and 0 bases, there was a span of 7 bases. The CDR3 DNA follows: TGTGCCAGCAGCTATCATAGCTCCTACGAGCAGTACTTC. Translated, it gives CASSYHSSYEQYF.

V gene TRBV18 combines with J gene TRBJ2-7; perhaps TRBD2 as D (6 bases). The length of the CDR3 is 14 residues. Germline V gene lookup returns CDR1 KGHSH and CDR2 LQKENI. The V gene lost 2 bases and the J gene lost 6 bases, with 14 bases spanning the gap. The CDR3 coding sequence is TGTGCCAGCTCACCAACGGGGGAACGGGCCGAGCAGTACTTC. This sequence encodes CASSPTGERAEQYF.

This clone has a handful of counts. The rearrangement links TRBV30 to TRBJ2-7; TRBD1 matches 9 bases. Germline V gives CDR1 GTSNPN, CDR2 SVGIG (reference sequence). The CDR3 sequence is 14 residues long. J lost 5 bases, V lost 2 bases, and 7 bases had no gene match. The CDR3 nucleotides read TGTGCCTGGAGTCGGGGACAGGGCGTCGACGAGCAGTACTTC. Protein: CAWSRGQGVDEQYF.

The rearrangement links TRBV28 to TRBJ1-2, with D possibly matching TRBD1 (5 bases). CDR1 is MDHEN, CDR2 SYDVKM, per germline. This CDR3 has 14 amino acids. Trimming cost V 7 bases and J 5 bases, with 17 bases left between them. DNA of the CDR3: TGTGCCAGCACTCGATCCGACAGCTCGTATGGCTACACCTTC. It translates to CASTRSDSSYGYTF.